Listed below are T cell receptor beta chains from one sample, sequenced in a study of OX40 agonist ivuxolimab in advanced cancers. Libraries were prepared by immunoSEQ multiplex PCR; TCRdb keeps only in-frame clonotypes and omits some of them. This table holds 52,000 or so clones, around 78% found once. This specimen was CD4+ or CD8+ T cells sorted from blood, taken in a trial of the OX40 agonist ivuxolimab. These receptors originate from an adult with an advanced solid tumor such as melanoma, head and neck, liver or kidney cancer. CDR3s include the opening cysteine and the closing phenylalanine or tryptophan. A D gene is named only where the DNA matches it firmly. Clone size is stated in some rows and not others, as once, few, many or a class when expanded.

>TRBJ1-4|NA|TRBV6-6|NA
TGTGCCAGCAGTTACACGCGCACAGGCACTAATGAAAAACTGTTTTTT
CASSYTRTGTNEKLFF
>TRBJ2-7|few|TRBV5-1|NA
TGCGCCAGCAGCTTGGATGCACGCTCCTACGAGCAGTACTTC
CASSLDARSYEQYF
>TRBJ2-3|NA|TRBV12-1|NA
TGTGCCAGCAGCCCTATGACTAGCGGGGACAGGGGTACGCAGTATTTT
CASSPMTSGDRGTQYF
>TRBJ2-7|NA|TRBV14|TRBD2
TGTGCCAGCAGCTACCGGACTAGCGGCCCCTACGAGCAGTACTTC
CASSYRTSGPYEQYF
>TRBJ1-1|NA|TRBV18|NA
TGTGCCAGCTCACCACCGGGGAAACAGGACACTGAAGCTTTCTTT
CASSPPGKQDTEAFF
>TRBJ1-6|NA|TRBV10-1|NA
TGCGCCAGCAGTGAGTCTCGCGTTGTAGGAGGTGAGGCTAATTCACCCCTCCACTTT
CASSESRVVGGEANSPLHF
>TRBJ1-5|NA|TRBV10-3|NA
TGTGCCATCAGTGGCAGCAGGGAGTTGAGCAATCAGCCCCAGCATTTT
CAISGSRELSNQPQHF
>TRBJ1-1|NA|TRBV5-4|NA
TGTGCCAGCAGCCCCTACCAGGCGAGGAACACTGAAGCTTTCTTT
CASSPYQARNTEAFF
>TRBJ1-6|NA|TRBV6-4|NA
TGTGCCAGCAGTAGGACAAGGGGTAATTCACCCCTCCACTTT
CASSRTRGNSPLHF
>TRBJ1-2|NA|TRBV2|NA
TGTGCCAGCAGTGTACAGGGAGGGCGGTATGGCTACACCTTC
CASSVQGGRYGYTF
>TRBJ2-5|NA|TRBV9|NA
TGTGCCAGCAGCGGCGGACGGGGGAGTCAAGAGACCCAGTACTTC
CASSGGRGSQETQYF
>TRBJ1-1|few|TRBV5-8|NA
TGTGCCAGCAGCCACACCGCGGGGTACACTGAAGCTTTCTTT
CASSHTAGYTEAFF
>TRBJ1-1|few|TRBV6-6|NA
TGTGCCAGCAGCGGGACGCACACTGAAGCTTTCTTT
CASSGTHTEAFF
>TRBJ2-3|few|TRBV9|TRBD2
TGTGCCAGCAGCTCGGGGGGGTTAAGGACAGATACGCAGTATTTT
CASSSGGLRTDTQYF
>TRBJ2-2|few|TRBV7-2|NA
TGTGCCAGCAGCTTGGACAGCACCGGGGAGCTGTTTTTT
CASSLDSTGELFF
>TRBJ1-5|NA|TRBV7-6|NA
TGTGCCAGCAGCCCCCTGGAGGGACGCAATCAGCCCCAGCATTTT
CASSPLEGRNQPQHF
>TRBJ2-7|NA|TRBV2|NA
TGTGCCATCATAGGGCCGAAAGCGGGCTTGAGCTCCTACGAGCAGTACTTC
CAIIGPKAGLSSYEQYF
>TRBJ2-1|NA|TRBV7-8|TRBD2
TGTGCCAGCAGCGCATACAGACTAGCGGGGAACAATGAGCAGTTCTTC
CASSAYRLAGNNEQFF
>TRBJ2-3|NA|TRBV28|NA
TGTGCCAGCAGTTTCCCGGCAGAAACAGATACGCAGTATTTT
CASSFPAETDTQYF
>TRBJ1-2|once|TRBV18|NA
TGTGCCAGCTCCGCGACTCAAAATAGGAGGGTGCGCTATGGCTACACCTTC
CASSATQNRRVRYGYTF
>TRBJ1-1|few|TRBV19|TRBD1
TGTGCCAGTAGTCCCGGACCGGGACAGGGGAAGGGCGACACTGAAGCTTTCTTT
CASSPGPGQGKGDTEAFF
>TRBJ2-5|NA|TRBV14|NA
TGTGCCAGCAGCCAGAACTCGGGGGAGACCCAGTACTTC
CASSQNSGETQYF
>TRBJ2-7|once|TRBV5-4|NA
TGTGCCAGCAGCTTGGCCTCGGGGGTCGAGCAGTACTTC
CASSLASGVEQYF
>TRBJ2-7|once|TRBV9|TRBD2
TGTGCCAGCAGCGTAGGAGCGGGGGGCTCCTACGAGCAGTACTTC
CASSVGAGGSYEQYF
>TRBJ2-2|NA|TRBV4-3|TRBD1
TGCGCCAGCAGCCGAGACCCGGGACAGTTCAACACCGGGGAGCTGTTTTTT
CASSRDPGQFNTGELFF
>TRBJ2-1|NA|TRBV7-2|TRBD2
TGTGCCAGCAGCTTAACCGGGGGGGCCCATGAGCAGTTCTTC
CASSLTGGAHEQFF
>TRBJ2-7|NA|TRBV28|TRBD1
TGTGCCAGCAGTATCTCTACACCGGGACAGCACCTCTACGAGCAGTACTTC
CASSISTPGQHLYEQYF
>TRBJ1-2|NA|TRBV6-5|NA
TGTGCCAGCAGTTTCGGACAGTCCGACGGCTACACCTTC
CASSFGQSDGYTF